This T cell receptor (beta chain) is drawn from a study of spatial heterogeneity in lung cancer. Study in general: Beta-chain sequences were consistently detected more often than alpha-chain sequences.

Between the trimmed V and J ends, which lost 4 bases and 0 bases, there was a span of 19 bases. Germline assignment: CDR1 SGHAT and CDR2 FQNNGV. This CDR3 contains 18 residues. TCRdb ran MiXCR on the 5' RACE reads and lists one entry per CDR3 protein. Of about 52,000 distinct CDR3 sequences detected, about 7.4% appear once; the ten largest clones hold roughly 37%. Indicated time point: blood at routine non-recurrence follow-up after resection. Sequencing was performed on whole RNA extracted from tumor and nontumor lung tissue, or from frozen PBMC, and the material was left unsorted. This clonotype came up many times.

This sample comprised PBMCs, obtained at follow-up. The receptor's source is a female donor with early-stage non-small cell lung cancer. The V gene is TRBV11-2, the J gene TRBJ2-1; D is possibly TRBD2 (5 bases). The CDR3 sequence: CASSSRWASSSSYNEQFF. The CDR3 DNA reads TGTGCCAGCAGCTCCCGGTGGGCTAGCTCCAGCTCCTACAATGAGCAGTTCTTC. Using reference TRBV11-2 and TRBJ2-1 for the parts outside the CDR3, the full variable domain is EAGVAQSPRYKIIEKRQSVAFWCNPISGHATLYWYQQILGQGPKLLIQFQNNGVVDDSQLPKDRFSAERLKGVDSTLKIQPAKLEDSAVYLCASSSRWASSSSYNEQFFGPGTRLTVL.